A single sample gave rise to the 22 T cell receptor beta chains below, sequenced in a study of shared clonotypes between healthy human individuals. TCRdb keeps only in-frame clones here, not all; method: immunoSEQ multiplex PCR. This sample has 2 million to 2.5 million clones, with 90% to 95% found just once. Sequenced material: naive CD4+ T cells from PBMCs. As for subset: CD45RA+ positively selected. These receptors were collected from a man aged 18 to 29 in good health. Some clones in this sample may be carry-over from other donors' samples.

The V gene is TRBV2, the J gene TRBJ1-2, with a possible D match to TRBD1 (6 bases). V was trimmed by 8 bases and J by 8 bases, leaving 21 bases between them. This CDR3 has 14 residues. The germline V gene encodes CDR1 SNHLY and CDR2 FYNNEI. The CDR3 loop is CASQAFLRGAGYTF. The CDR3, as DNA: TGTGCCAGCCAGGCATTTCTACGGGGGGCCGGCTACACCTTC.

The rearrangement joins TRBV19 to TRBJ1-3; TRBD1 matches 8 bases. Germline lookup yields CDR1 LNHDA and CDR2 SQIVND (reference sequence). The V gene end was trimmed by 9 bases and the J gene end by 5 bases; junction bases not matched to a gene: 9. The CDR3 loop spans 14 amino acids. The CDR3: CASGQGPGRNTIYF. The CDR3 DNA reads TGTGCCAGCGGACAGGGCCCGGGGAGAAACACCATATATTTT.

V usage is TRBV7-2 and J usage is TRBJ2-7; 10 bases are a match to TRBD1. CDR3 length: 15 residues. J lost 4 bases, V lost 5 bases, and 8 bases had no gene match. Germline V CDR1 and CDR2: SGHTA, FQGNSA. In nucleotides, the CDR3 is TGTGCCAGCAGCGGAGATAGACAGGGGGCGTACGAGCAGTACTTC. Its translation is CASSGDRQGAYEQYF.

The CDR3 is CASSIGYEQYF. The CDR3 coding sequence is TGTGCCAGCAGTATTGGTTACGAGCAGTACTTC. This chain connects TRBV5-5 to TRBJ2-7; D is ambiguous. V lost 5 bases to trimming and J lost 4 bases, with 7 bases between them. Germline V gene sequence: CDR1 SGHKS, CDR2 YYEKEE (reference sequence). This CDR3 spans 11 amino acids.

The J gene is TRBJ2-2, the V gene TRBV28; a weak D match, TRBD1 (6 bases). With 4 bases removed from V and 6 bases from J, the gap between germline ends came to 21 bases. Per the germline V gene, CDR1 is MDHEN and CDR2 is SYDVKM. The CDR3 sequence is 17 residues long. The CDR3 DNA is TGTGCCAGCAGTTCCCGCTCTGGGGGCGTACGGGCCGGGGAGCTGTTTTTT. It codes for CASSSRSGGVRAGELFF.

This clone was counted a few times. The chain links TRBV9 to TRBJ1-5; a weak D match, TRBD1 (6 bases). The length of the CDR3 is 15 residues. The germline V gene encodes CDR1 SGDLS and CDR2 YYNGEE. The V gene lost 2 bases and the J gene lost 5 bases, with 14 bases spanning the gap. The CDR3 region has the DNA TGTGCCAGCAGCGTGGGACACTACGGGGATCAGCCCCAGCATTTT. It translates to CASSVGHYGDQPQHF. The complete variable domain, with remaining parts taken from reference TRBV9 and TRBJ1-5, reads DSGVTQTPKHLITATGQRVTLRCSPRSGDLSVYWYQQSLDQGLQFLIQYYNGEERAKGNILERFSAQQFPDLHSELNLSSLELGDSALYFCASSVGHYGDQPQHFGDGTRLSIL.

The CDR3 DNA reads TGTGCCAGCAGTTACTCGAGATGGGGGGCCGACACTGAAGCTTTCTTT. Amino acids: CASSYSRWGADTEAFF. The J gene is TRBJ1-1, the V gene TRBV6-5; D may be TRBD1 (6 bases). V lost 0 bases to trimming and J lost 3 bases, with 14 bases between them. CDR3 length: 16 residues. Germline lookup yields CDR1 MNHEY and CDR2 SVGAGI.

The chain links TRBV5-1 to TRBJ2-7; 7 bases map to TRBD1. CDR3 length: 14 amino acids. Per germline, CDR1 SGHRS and CDR2 YFSETQ. The V and J ends lost 5 bases and 3 bases, in that order; junction bases with no gene match: 8. CDR3: CASRIGQAYYEQYF. The CDR3 bases are TGCGCCAGCAGAATCGGACAGGCGTACTACGAGCAGTACTTC.

This clone was seen just once. V and J are TRBV6-6 and TRBJ2-4, with 7 bases fitting TRBD1. This CDR3 comprises 16 residues. V trimming: 0 bases; J trimming: 8 bases; junction bases outside the gene matches: 10. CDR1 and CDR2 (germline): MNHNY, SVGAGI (reference sequence). The CDR3: CASSYSAGGTIYIQYF. CDR3 in DNA: TGTGCCAGCAGTTACTCGGCAGGGGGTACCATATACATTCAGTACTTC.

For the CDR3, the DNA is TGTGCCAGCTCACCATACTCGGGACAGGGGACGCACGAGCAGTACTTC. This codes for CASSPYSGQGTHEQYF. The J gene is TRBJ2-7, the V gene TRBV18; 10 bases map to TRBD1. The junction had 9 bases not matched to a gene; V was cut back by 2 bases and J by 5 bases. This CDR3 has 16 amino acids. Germline CDR1 reads KGHSH; CDR2 reads LQKENI.

The chain carries TRBV6-5 and TRBJ1-6; a weak D match, TRBD1 (5 bases). V lost 5 bases to trimming and J lost 7 bases, with 15 bases between them. Looked up from germline, CDR1 is MNHEY and CDR2 is SVGAGI. The CDR3 totals 15 residues. As DNA, the CDR3 is TGTGCCAGCAGTACCGTAGCAGGGACCAATTCACCCCTCCACTTT. Amino acids: CASSTVAGTNSPLHF.

This rearrangement joins TRBV7-9 to TRBJ2-7, with TRBD2 matching over 7 bases. CDR1 and CDR2 (germline): SEHNR, FQNEAQ (reference sequence). There are 14 residues in the CDR3. With V trimmed by 5 bases and J by 4 bases, 8 bases remained unmatched. The CDR3 DNA reads TGTGCCAGCAGCCGGAGCGGGAACGTTTACGAGCAGTACTTC. It yields the protein CASSRSGNVYEQYF.

The chain carries TRBV4-1 and TRBJ2-2, with 15 positions matching TRBD2. CDR3 size: 18 residues. V gave up 4 bases and J gave up 3 bases; unmatched junction bases: 6. Germline CDR1 reads MGHRA; CDR2 reads YSYEKL. CDR3 sequence: CASSLGLAGGRYTGELFF. CDR3 nucleotides: TGCGCCAGCAGCCTGGGACTAGCGGGAGGTCGGTACACCGGGGAGCTGTTTTTT.

The chain uses TRBV6-1 and TRBJ1-3, with 8 nucleotides matching TRBD1. The junction had 3 bases not matched to a gene; V was cut back by 5 bases and J by 0 bases. The CDR3 is 15 amino acids. Per the germline V gene, CDR1 is MNHNS and CDR2 is SASEGT. This chain's CDR3 is CASSTGQGSGNTIYF. The CDR3, as DNA: TGTGCCAGCAGTACAGGACAGGGCTCTGGAAACACCATATATTTT.

The chain joins TRBV7-9 to TRBJ2-3; a weak D match, TRBD2 (7 bases). The germline CDR1 and CDR2 sequences are SEHNR and FQNEAQ (reference sequence). V was shortened by 5 bases and J by 4 bases, with 13 bases between the two germline ends. There are 14 residues in the CDR3. CDR3 residues: CASSKRGGPDTQYF. CDR3 in DNA: TGTGCCAGCAGCAAGAGGGGGGGCCCAGATACGCAGTATTTT.

The V and J genes are TRBV15 and TRBJ1-2; no clear D. This CDR3 contains 15 residues. CDR1 is LNHNV, CDR2 YYDKDF, per germline (reference sequence). Trimming took off 1 base at V and 5 bases at J, with 14 bases between the two ends. DNA for the CDR3: TGTGCCACCAGCAGAGCCCCGGGTCAGCGTTATGGCTACACCTTC. Translating it yields CATSRAPGQRYGYTF.

The gene calls are TRBV5-1 and TRBJ1-4; 8 bases agree with TRBD1. Germline CDR1 SGHRS, CDR2 YFSETQ. There are 15 residues in the CDR3. V lost 1 base and J lost 7; bases outside the gene matches: 6. The CDR3 bases are TGCGCCAGCAGCTTGAGAACAGGGGGAGGTGAAAAACTGTTTTTT. Protein: CASSLRTGGGEKLFF.

The chain is built from TRBV29-1 and TRBJ2-2, with D possibly being TRBD2 (5 bases). Germline CDR1 is SQVTM and CDR2 is ANQGSEA. Trimming took off 0 bases at V and 7 bases at J, with 9 bases between the two ends. The CDR3 has 13 amino acids. CDR3 nucleotide sequence: TGCAGCGTTGAAGATACGGAGGTCGGGGAGCTGTTTTTT. This sequence encodes CSVEDTEVGELFF.

V usage is TRBV28 and J usage is TRBJ1-1; weak D call: TRBD1 (6 bases). The germline CDR1 and CDR2 sequences are MDHEN and SYDVKM. V was cut by 6 bases and J by 0 bases, with 8 bases left in between. This CDR3 spans 13 amino acids. CDR3 bases: TGTGCCAGCAGCAGGGGCGTGAACACTGAAGCTTTCTTT. Translation gives CASSRGVNTEAFF.

The V gene is TRBV12-5, the J gene TRBJ2-3, with unresolved D. Germline CDR1 LGHNT, CDR2 FRNRAP. The V end lost 2 bases, the J end lost 2 bases, and 8 bases lay between the germline ends. The CDR3 is 14 residues long. The CDR3 region is CASGLNSYTDTQYF. As DNA, the CDR3 is TGTGCTAGTGGTTTGAACTCATACACAGATACGCAGTATTTT. The full variable domain, rest sourced from reference TRBV12-5 and TRBJ2-3, is DARVTQTPRHKVTEMGQEVTMRCQPILGHNTVFWYRQTMMQGLELLAYFRNRAPLDDSGMPKDRFSAEMPDATLATLKIQPSEPRDSAVYFCASGLNSYTDTQYFGPGTRLTVL.

The J gene is TRBJ1-4, the V gene TRBV5-1; 7 bases map to TRBD1. CDR3 length equals 14 residues. Germline V CDR1 and CDR2: SGHRS, YFSETQ. With V trimmed by 5 bases and J by 5 bases, 6 bases remained unmatched. CDR3 coding DNA: TGCGCCAGCAGTCGACAGGGCATAAATGAAAAACTGTTTTTT. Translated, it gives CASSRQGINEKLFF.

The chain uses TRBV5-1 and TRBJ2-4; D is unclear. This CDR3 contains 14 residues. The germline V and J ends were trimmed by 0 bases and 2 bases, with 6 bases remaining between them. In germline, CDR1 is SGHRS, CDR2 YFSETQ. The CDR3 DNA sequence: TGCGCCAGCAGCTTGGACGGGCCCAAAAACATTCAGTACTTC. Protein product: CASSLDGPKNIQYF.